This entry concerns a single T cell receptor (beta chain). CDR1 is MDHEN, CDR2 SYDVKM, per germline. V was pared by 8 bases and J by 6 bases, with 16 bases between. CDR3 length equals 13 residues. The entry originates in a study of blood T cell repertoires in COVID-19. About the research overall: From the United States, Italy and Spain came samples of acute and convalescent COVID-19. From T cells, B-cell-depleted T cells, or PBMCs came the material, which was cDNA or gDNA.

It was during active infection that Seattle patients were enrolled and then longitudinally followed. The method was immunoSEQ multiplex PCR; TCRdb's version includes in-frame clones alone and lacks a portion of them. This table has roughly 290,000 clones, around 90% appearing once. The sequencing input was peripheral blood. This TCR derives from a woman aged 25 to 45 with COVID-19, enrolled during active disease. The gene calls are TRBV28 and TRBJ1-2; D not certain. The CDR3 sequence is CASLAGRPNGYTF. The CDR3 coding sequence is TGTGCCAGCCTCGCAGGCAGGCCCAATGGCTACACCTTC.